This is a list of T cell receptor beta chains from one sample in a study of response to subunit inactivated influenza vaccine. Via MiXCR, TCRdb re-called the RT-PCR reads, giving one row per CDR3 protein. The sample lists about 620,000 distinct CDR3 sequences, over 9.5% occurring once. The sequencing used PBMCs from blood, collected on the day of vaccination. These receptors originate from a man aged 50 to 59 who received an inactivated influenza vaccine. Each CDR3 is given with its conserved first and last residue. A D gene is named only where the DNA matches it firmly. Size tells how often a clone was seen (once, few, many) or the class of an expanded clone, and some rows leave it out.

>TRBV10-3|TRBJ2-1|-|-
CAISDGTPYNEQFF
TGTGCCATCAGTGACGGGACCCCCTACAATGAGCAGTTCTTC
>TRBV5-6|TRBJ2-7|-|many
CASSSAGTLREEQYF
TGTGCCAGCAGTTCCGCGGGGACTCTCCGGGAAGAGCAGTACTTC
>TRBV6-6|TRBJ2-7|-|few
CASSYLAFYEQYF
TGTGCCAGCAGTTATTTGGCGTTCTACGAGCAGTACTTC
>TRBV7-9|TRBJ2-7|-|-
CASNPGQASYEQYF
TGTGCCAGCAACCCCGGCCAAGCTAGTTACGAGCAGTACTTC
>TRBV6-5|TRBJ1-2|-|few
CASSYRRGQARGYTF
TGTGCCAGCAGTTACCGCAGAGGACAAGCGCGAGGCTACACCTTC
>TRBV28|TRBJ2-7|TRBD1|many
CASRPQGASYEQYF
TGTGCCAGCAGGCCCCAGGGGGCTTCCTACGAGCAGTACTTC
>TRBV10-3|TRBJ2-6|TRBD1|-
CAISDTGGAGGANVLTF
TGTGCCATCAGTGATACAGGGGGCGCGGGTGGGGCCAACGTCCTGACTTTC
>TRBV25-1|TRBJ2-3|TRBD1|many
CASSAPRDRVSPTTDTQYF
TGTGCCAGCAGTGCACCTCGAGACAGGGTTAGTCCCACCACAGATACGCAGTATTTT
>TRBV2|TRBJ1-2|-|many
CASSEARGYGYTF
TGTGCCAGCAGTGAAGCGAGAGGCTATGGCTACACCTTC
>TRBV2|TRBJ2-2|TRBD2|few
CASKGSGRWRTAGELFF
TGTGCCAGCAAGGGTAGCGGGAGATGGAGGACCGCCGGGGAGCTGTTTTTT
>TRBV7-2|TRBJ1-2|-|-
CASSLRQVITGGYTF
TGTGCCAGCAGCCTGCGACAGGTTATTACGGGTGGCTACACCTTC
>TRBV6-1|TRBJ1-5|TRBD1|-
CASEGGRNQPQHF
TGTGCCAGCGAAGGGGGCCGTAATCAGCCCCAGCATTTT
>TRBV18|TRBJ2-3|-|few
CASSPPTGTDTQYF
TGTGCCAGCTCACCACCGACTGGTACAGATACGCAGTATTTT
>TRBV7-2|TRBJ2-5|TRBD2|-
CASSSQSGRGETQYF
TGTGCCAGCAGCAGCCAGAGCGGGAGGGGAGAGACCCAGTACTTC
>TRBV20-1|TRBJ2-5|-|-
CSAPLRETQYF
TGCAGTGCGCCTCTAAGAGAGACCCAGTACTTC
>TRBV9|TRBJ2-1|-|-
CASSIDRDNEQFF
TGTGCCAGCAGCATAGACAGAGACAATGAGCAGTTCTTC
>TRBV29-1|TRBJ2-1|-|few
CSIFKGNEQFF
TGCAGCATATTTAAGGGCAATGAGCAGTTCTTC
>TRBV12-3/TRBV12-4|TRBJ2-1|TRBD1|few
CASLRTGGPYNEQFF
TGTGCCAGCCTTCGAACAGGGGGCCCCTACAATGAGCAGTTCTTC
>TRBV7-3|TRBJ2-1|-|-
CASSYPNGEQFF
TGTGCCAGCAGCTACCCAAACGGTGAGCAGTTCTTC
>TRBV7-2|TRBJ1-2|-|-
CASSLNRVGYTF
TGTGCCAGCAGCTTAAACAGGGTTGGCTACACCTTC
>TRBV27|TRBJ2-7|-|-
CASSLSVGGYEQYF
TGTGCCAGCAGTTTGTCGGTGGGCGGCTACGAGCAGTACTTC
>TRBV27|TRBJ2-2|TRBD2|few
CASSLSAGGPVGGELFF
TGTGCCAGCAGTTTATCGGCGGGAGGGCCTGTTGGCGGGGAGCTGTTTTTT